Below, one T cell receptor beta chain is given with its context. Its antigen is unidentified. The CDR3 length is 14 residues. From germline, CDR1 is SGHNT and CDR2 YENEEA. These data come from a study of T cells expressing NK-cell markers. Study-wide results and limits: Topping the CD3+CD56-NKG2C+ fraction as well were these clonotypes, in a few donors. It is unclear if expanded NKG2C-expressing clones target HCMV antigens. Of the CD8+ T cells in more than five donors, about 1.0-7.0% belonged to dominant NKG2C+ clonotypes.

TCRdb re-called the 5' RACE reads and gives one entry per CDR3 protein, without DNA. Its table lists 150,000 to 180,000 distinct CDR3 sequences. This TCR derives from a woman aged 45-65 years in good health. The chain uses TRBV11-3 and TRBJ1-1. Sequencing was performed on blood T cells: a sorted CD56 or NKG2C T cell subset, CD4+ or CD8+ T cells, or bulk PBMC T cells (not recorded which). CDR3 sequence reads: CASSLDSADTEAFF.